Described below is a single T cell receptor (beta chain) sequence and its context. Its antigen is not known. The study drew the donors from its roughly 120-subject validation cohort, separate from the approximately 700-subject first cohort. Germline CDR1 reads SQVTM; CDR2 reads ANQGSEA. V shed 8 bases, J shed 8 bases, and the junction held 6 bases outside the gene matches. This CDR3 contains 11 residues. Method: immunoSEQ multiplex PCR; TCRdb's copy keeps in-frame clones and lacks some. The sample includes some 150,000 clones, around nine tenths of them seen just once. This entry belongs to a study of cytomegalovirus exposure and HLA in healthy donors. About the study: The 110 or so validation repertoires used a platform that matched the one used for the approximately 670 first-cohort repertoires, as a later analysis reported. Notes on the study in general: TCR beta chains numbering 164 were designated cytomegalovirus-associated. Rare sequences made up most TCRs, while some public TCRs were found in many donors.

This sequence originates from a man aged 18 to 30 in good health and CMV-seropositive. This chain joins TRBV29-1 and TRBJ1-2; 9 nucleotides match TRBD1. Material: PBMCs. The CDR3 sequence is CSIPTGGGYTF. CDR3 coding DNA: TGCAGCATCCCGACAGGGGGAGGCTACACCTTC.